This TCR beta chain was sequenced during a study of vaccination and CD4 T cells after COVID-19. Looking at the study overall: Following dose two, a median roughly 72 days (range 14 to 241) passed before post-vaccine samples were taken. Cultures that served as controls received a CEFX pool, an HIV-1 Nef pool, or no peptide.

General study points: Convalescent patients' clones that were vaccine-specific were spike mono-reactive in 304 of 307 cases.

Remarks on this clonotype: Its target is unknown.

V lost 2 bases to trimming and J lost 1 base, with 11 bases between them. Germline lookup yields CDR1 SEHNR and CDR2 FQNEAQ (reference sequence). The CDR3 covers 15 residues. Noted treatment: 10-day PBMC culture with coronavirus spike peptide pools or control peptides (ViraFEST assay). The Oncomine TCR Beta short-read assay generated sequence data from the DNA of cultured CD4+ T cells. MiXCR was run by TCRdb on the PCR reads, yielding one entry per CDR3 protein. Here the sample spans about 22,000 distinct CDR3 sequences, roughly 50% being singletons. The clonotype comes from a human donor who had recovered from COVID-19. V usage is TRBV7-9 and J usage is TRBJ1-1; the D gene is possibly TRBD1 (5 bases). Sequenced: CD4+ T cells from blood, cultured in vitro. The CDR3 protein is CASSLYRGRNTEAFF. The CDR3 nucleotides read TGTGCCAGCAGCTTATACCGGGGGAGGAACACTGAAGCTTTCTTT.